This T cell receptor beta chain emerged from a study of cytomegalovirus exposure and HLA in healthy donors. To note about this clone: What it recognizes is unknown.

The study's findings and limits: Presence/absence comparisons presumed near-even sequencing depth among donors. Prior analysis indicated that the majority of TCR beta V segments exhibited productivity approximately 87% or approximately 30% of the time.

13 Jbeta primers and 60 Vbeta primers were used for the PCR. The data were produced by immunoSEQ multiplex PCR, yet TCRdb's version contains in-frame clones alone and is incomplete. The sample gives under 150,000 clones, over 70% of which show up once; 1.3% to 1.5% is in the top ten. V was trimmed by 0 bases and J by 4 bases, leaving 9 bases between them. This CDR3 contains 14 residues. CDR1 is SGHDN, CDR2 FVKESK, per germline. Sequenced input: PBMCs. This sequence originates from a middle-aged woman in good health and CMV-seronegative. The V and J genes are TRBV14 and TRBJ1-2, with unresolved D. The CDR3 sequence: CASSQDDTVYGYTF. The CDR3 nucleotides are TGTGCCAGCAGCCAAGATGATACAGTCTATGGCTACACCTTC.